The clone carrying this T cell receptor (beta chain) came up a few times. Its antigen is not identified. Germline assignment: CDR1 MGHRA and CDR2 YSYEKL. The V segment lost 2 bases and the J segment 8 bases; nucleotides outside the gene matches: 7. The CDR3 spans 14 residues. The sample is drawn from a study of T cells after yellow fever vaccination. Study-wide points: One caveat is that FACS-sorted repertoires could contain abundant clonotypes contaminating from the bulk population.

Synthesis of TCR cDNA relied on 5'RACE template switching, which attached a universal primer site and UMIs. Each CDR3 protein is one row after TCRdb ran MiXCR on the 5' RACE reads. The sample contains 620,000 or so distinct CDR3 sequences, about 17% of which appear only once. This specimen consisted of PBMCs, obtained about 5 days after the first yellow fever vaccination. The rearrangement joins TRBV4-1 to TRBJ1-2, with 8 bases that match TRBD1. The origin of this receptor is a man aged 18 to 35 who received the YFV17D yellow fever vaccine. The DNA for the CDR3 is TGCGCCAGCAGCCAACCGGACAGGGTCGAGGGCTACACCTTC. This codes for CASSQPDRVEGYTF.